Listed here are 22 T cell receptor beta chains from one sample, sequenced in a study of shared clonotypes between healthy human individuals. Some clones are missing from TCRdb's copy, which holds only in-frame ones; the method was immunoSEQ multiplex PCR. There are some 2,100,000 clones in the sample; approximately 95% occur only once, and roughly 0.13% lies in the top ten. Material: naive CD4+ T cells sorted from blood. This sample's subset: CD45RA+ positively selected. These receptors were collected from a young man in good health.

The chain employs TRBV4-2 and TRBJ1-2; TRBD1 matches 7 bases. There are 15 residues in the CDR3. V trimming: 1 base; J trimming: 3 bases; junction bases outside the gene matches: 5. Germline V gene lookup returns CDR1 LGHNA and CDR2 YNFKEQ. Written as DNA, the CDR3 is TGTGCCAGCAGCCAAGCAGCAGACAGGGACTATGGCTACACCTTC. Residues: CASSQAADRDYGYTF.

The chain is built from TRBV11-2 and TRBJ1-2; D not resolved. V dropped 1 base and J dropped 0 bases, with 15 bases sitting between them. This CDR3 has 17 amino acids. Germline V lookup: CDR1 SGHAT, CDR2 FQNNGV. The CDR3 nucleotides read TGTGCCAGCAGCTTAGTCGGGTTTGTGGGAGCTAACTATGGCTACACCTTC. Protein: CASSLVGFVGANYGYTF.

The CDR3 reads CASSIHRLSSYEQYF. As DNA, the CDR3 is TGTGCCAGCAGTATACACAGGTTGTCCTCCTACGAGCAGTACTTC. This chain links TRBV6-5 with TRBJ2-7, with a possible D match to TRBD1 (5 bases). Trimming stripped 5 bases from V and 0 bases from J, with 14 bases between. There are 15 residues in the CDR3. From germline, CDR1 is MNHEY and CDR2 SVGAGI.

The rearrangement uses TRBV2 and TRBJ1-2, with D perhaps matching TRBD1 (5 bases). Between the trimmed V and J ends, which lost 4 bases and 10 bases, there was a span of 13 bases. From germline, CDR1 is SNHLY and CDR2 FYNNEI. The CDR3 extends over 12 amino acids. CDR3 sequence (DNA): TGTGCCAGCAGTGTTATCCGGGACCCCTACACCTTC. It encodes CASSVIRDPYTF.

The chain employs TRBV6-5 and TRBJ1-2, with D perhaps TRBD1 (6 bases). Between the trimmed V and J ends, which lost 5 bases and 2 bases, there was a span of 12 bases. Germline V lookup: CDR1 MNHEY, CDR2 SVGAGI. The CDR3 consists of 14 residues. The chain's CDR3 is CASSRTEQNYGYTF. The CDR3 region has the DNA TGTGCCAGCAGTCGGACAGAACAAAACTATGGCTACACCTTC.

The V call is TRBV18, the J call TRBJ2-7; D remains ambiguous. Germline V lookup: CDR1 KGHSH, CDR2 LQKENI. The CDR3 loop spans 15 amino acids. The germline V and J ends were trimmed by 6 bases and 1 base, with 16 bases remaining between them. The CDR3 nucleotides read TGTGCCAGCTCTCTGACTCTACCCGATTCCTACGAGCAGTACTTC. Protein: CASSLTLPDSYEQYF.

This clone was seen a single time. The J gene is TRBJ2-3, the V gene TRBV30; 12 bases align to TRBD2. V lost 3 bases and J lost 0; bases outside the gene matches: 7. The CDR3 has 17 residues. The germline V gene has CDR1 GTSNPN and CDR2 SVGIG (reference sequence). The CDR3 loop reads CAWSHGLAGRSTDTQYF. In nucleotides, the CDR3 is TGTGCCTGGAGCCATGGACTAGCGGGACGAAGCACAGATACGCAGTATTTT.

Turning to this clone: The sample holds other DNA sequences that translate to the same CDR3. The chain couples TRBV28 to TRBJ2-7, with 8 bases lining up with TRBD1. This CDR3 has 13 residues. Trimming at V came to 6 bases and at J to 1 base, leaving 2 bases not matched to a gene. Looked up from germline, CDR1 is MDHEN and CDR2 is SYDVKM. In DNA form, the CDR3 reads TGTGCCAGCAGGACAGGGGTATCCTACGAGCAGTACTTC. Amino acid sequence: CASRTGVSYEQYF.

CDR3 residues: CASTHGVENTEAFF. The CDR3 DNA reads as TGTGCCAGCACCCACGGGGTGGAGAACACTGAAGCTTTCTTT. The chain uses TRBV6-6 and TRBJ1-1; unclear D gene. With 7 bases removed from V and 1 base from J, the gap between germline ends came to 13 bases. CDR1 MNHNY and CDR2 SVGAGI come from the germline V gene (reference sequence). This CDR3 has 14 residues.

V is TRBV4-2 and J is TRBJ2-2; D is uncertain. There are 12 residues in the CDR3. Trimming took off 4 bases at V and 7 bases at J, with 7 bases between the two ends. Germline V gene sequence: CDR1 LGHNA, CDR2 YNFKEQ. The CDR3 DNA follows: TGTGCCAGCAGCCCCCGCGACGGGGAGCTGTTTTTT. The encoded protein is CASSPRDGELFF.

As concerns this clone: This same CDR3 is encoded by further DNA sequences in the sample. Here the CDR3 reads CACLAGVYNEQFF. The CDR3, as DNA: TGTGCCTGTCTAGCGGGAGTCTACAATGAGCAGTTCTTC. The chain combines TRBV30 with TRBJ2-1; 10 bases are shared with TRBD2. Germline V gene data show CDR1 as GTSNPN and CDR2 as SVGIG (reference sequence). V dropped 6 bases and J dropped 3; count of bases not matched to a gene: 2. The CDR3 extends over 13 amino acids.

The chain carries TRBV18 and TRBJ1-2, with D possibly being TRBD1 (5 bases). Between the trimmed V and J ends, which lost 3 bases and 1 base, there was a span of 9 bases. Germline V gene data show CDR1 as KGHSH and CDR2 as LQKENI. The CDR3 sequence is 14 residues long. CDR3 protein: CASSPTDNNYGYTF. The CDR3 bases are TGTGCCAGCTCACCGACGGACAATAACTATGGCTACACCTTC.

This chain connects TRBV30 to TRBJ1-6; D remains ambiguous. V was pared by 3 bases and J by 10 bases, with 16 bases between. The CDR3 is 14 amino acids. In germline, CDR1 is GTSNPN, CDR2 SVGIG (reference sequence). DNA of the CDR3: TGTGCCTGGAGATTACCGGACCAAAGATCACCCCTCCACTTT. Amino acids: CAWRLPDQRSPLHF.

The rearrangement links TRBV20-1 to TRBJ1-2; TRBD1 matches 9 bases. Germline lookup yields CDR1 DFQATT and CDR2 SNEGSKA (reference sequence). The V gene end was trimmed by 4 bases and the J gene end by 7 bases; junction bases not matched to a gene: 1. The CDR3 is 11 residues long. The CDR3 coding sequence is TGCAGTGCTAAGGACAGGGGTGGCTACACCTTC. Its protein product is CSAKDRGGYTF.

As DNA, the CDR3 is TGTGCCAGCAGCTCTAAGACAGGGGTTGGCGCAGATACGCAGTATTTT. Its protein product is CASSSKTGVGADTQYF. The V and J genes are TRBV7-2 and TRBJ2-3; 8 nucleotides agree with TRBD1. The CDR3 is 16 amino acids. Germline trimming cut 4 bases from V and 4 bases from J; bases unmatched to any gene: 10. Germline CDR1 and CDR2: SGHTA and FQGNSA.

The chain uses TRBV11-1 and TRBJ2-3; 8 bases align to TRBD1. Per the germline V gene, CDR1 is SGHAT and CDR2 is FQDESV (reference sequence). V was pared by 2 bases and J by 2 bases, with 9 bases of the junction left unmatched. This CDR3 contains 17 residues. CDR3 in DNA: TGTGCCAGCAGCTTAACCAGAGACAGGGGTCCCACAGATACGCAGTATTTT. Its translation: CASSLTRDRGPTDTQYF.

As regards this clone: At the DNA level, this CDR3 is encoded by other sequences in the same sample as well. The chain carries TRBV18 and TRBJ2-5; D is perhaps TRBD1 (5 bases). The V end was cut by 6 bases, the J end by 5 bases, with 16 bases between. Germline loops: CDR1 KGHSH, CDR2 LQKENI. The CDR3 loop spans 14 amino acids. CDR3 sequence reads: CASSPQGVGETQYF. Written as DNA, the CDR3 is TGTGCCAGCTCGCCCCAGGGCGTCGGGGAGACCCAGTACTTC.

V gene TRBV7-9 combines with J gene TRBJ2-5; TRBD1 aligns across 10 bases. V shed 6 bases, J shed 2 bases, and the junction held 3 bases outside the gene matches. The CDR3 sequence is 14 residues long. From germline, CDR1 is SEHNR and CDR2 FQNEAQ (reference sequence). The CDR3 reads CASRSDRGQETQYF. CDR3 nucleotide sequence: TGTGCCAGCAGGTCGGACAGGGGGCAAGAGACCCAGTACTTC.

The gene calls are TRBV7-9 and TRBJ2-7; D is uncertain. Trimming shortened V by 5 bases and J by 1 base, and 15 bases separated the two germline ends. Germline values: CDR1 SEHNR, CDR2 FQNEAQ (reference sequence). CDR3 length: 15 residues. In DNA form, the CDR3 reads TGTGCCAGCAGCCCTTACTGGTCTCTATCCTACGAGCAGTACTTC. Translation: CASSPYWSLSYEQYF.

As regards this clone: This specimen includes other DNA sequences encoding the same CDR3. The chain carries TRBV6-5 and TRBJ1-5; the D is unclear. Trimming pared 0 bases from V and 4 bases from J, leaving 4 bases between. Germline V gene lookup returns CDR1 MNHEY and CDR2 SVGAGI. This CDR3 contains 13 residues. The CDR3 loop is CASSYSVNQPQHF. As DNA, the CDR3 is TGTGCCAGCAGTTACTCTGTTAATCAGCCCCAGCATTTT.

V usage is TRBV5-8 and J usage is TRBJ2-7; D uncertain. The CDR3 has 11 amino acids. The germline gives CDR1 SGHTS, CDR2 YDEGEE. With 3 bases removed from V and 2 bases from J, the gap between germline ends came to 3 bases. Here the CDR3 reads CASSYPYEQYF. The CDR3, as DNA: TGTGCCAGCAGCTATCCCTACGAGCAGTACTTC.

The J gene is TRBJ1-5, the V gene TRBV30; 8 bases line up with TRBD1. V dropped 2 bases and J dropped 7; count of bases not matched to a gene: 7. CDR1 is GTSNPN and CDR2 is SVGIG in the germline V gene (reference sequence). The CDR3 consists of 14 residues. The CDR3 loop reads CAWSTGQGLQPQHF. The CDR3 coding sequence is TGTGCCTGGAGTACCGGACAGGGCCTACAGCCCCAGCATTTT.